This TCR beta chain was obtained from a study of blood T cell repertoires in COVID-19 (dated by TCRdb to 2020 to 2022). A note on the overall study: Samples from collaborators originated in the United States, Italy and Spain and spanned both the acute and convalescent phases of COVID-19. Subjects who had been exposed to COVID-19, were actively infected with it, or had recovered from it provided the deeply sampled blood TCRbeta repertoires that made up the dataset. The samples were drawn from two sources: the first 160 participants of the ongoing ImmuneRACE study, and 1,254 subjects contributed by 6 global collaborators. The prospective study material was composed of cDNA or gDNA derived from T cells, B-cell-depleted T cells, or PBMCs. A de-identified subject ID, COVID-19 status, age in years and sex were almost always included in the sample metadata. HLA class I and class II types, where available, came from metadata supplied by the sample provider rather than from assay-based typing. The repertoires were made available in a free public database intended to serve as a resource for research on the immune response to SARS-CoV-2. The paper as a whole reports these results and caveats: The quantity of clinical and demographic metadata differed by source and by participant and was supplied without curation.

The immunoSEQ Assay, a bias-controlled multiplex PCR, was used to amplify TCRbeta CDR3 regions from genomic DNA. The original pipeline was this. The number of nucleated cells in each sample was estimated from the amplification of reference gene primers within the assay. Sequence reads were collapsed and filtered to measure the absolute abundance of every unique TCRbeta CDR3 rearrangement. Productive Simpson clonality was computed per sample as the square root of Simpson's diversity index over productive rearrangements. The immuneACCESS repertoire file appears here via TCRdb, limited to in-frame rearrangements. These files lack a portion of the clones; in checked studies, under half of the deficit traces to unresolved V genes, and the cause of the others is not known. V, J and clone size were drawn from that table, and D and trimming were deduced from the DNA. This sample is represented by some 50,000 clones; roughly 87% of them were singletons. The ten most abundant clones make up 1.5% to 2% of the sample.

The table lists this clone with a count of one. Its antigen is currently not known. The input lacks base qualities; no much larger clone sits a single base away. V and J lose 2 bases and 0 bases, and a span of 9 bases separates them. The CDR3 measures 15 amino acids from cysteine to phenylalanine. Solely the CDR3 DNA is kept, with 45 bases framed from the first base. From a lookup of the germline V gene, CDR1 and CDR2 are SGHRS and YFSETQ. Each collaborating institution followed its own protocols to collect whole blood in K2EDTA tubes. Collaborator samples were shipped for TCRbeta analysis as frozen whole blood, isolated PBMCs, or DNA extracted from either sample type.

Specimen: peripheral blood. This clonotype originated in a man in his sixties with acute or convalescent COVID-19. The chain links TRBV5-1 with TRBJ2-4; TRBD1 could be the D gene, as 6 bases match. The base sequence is TGCGCCAGCAGCTTTGGACAGTTAGCCAAAAACATTCAGTACTTC. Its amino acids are CASSFGQLAKNIQYF.